What follows is one T cell receptor (beta chain) and its context. Its antigen is as yet unknown. This record comes from a study of T cell responses to AZD1222 COVID-19 vaccine. Points from the study as a whole: Clonal diversity may have been underestimated, and the donors were mostly white British, with more females than males.

Produced via immunoSEQ multiplex PCR; TCRdb's table is partial and in-frame only. The sample consists of around 120,000 clones, about 89% of them appearing once. V lost 5 bases, J lost 6 bases, and 16 bases lay in between. Germline V gene lookup returns CDR1 SEHNR and CDR2 FQNEAQ (reference sequence). The CDR3 loop spans 14 amino acids. Material: peripheral blood, obtained on day 0 of AZD1222 vaccination. This chain connects TRBV7-9 to TRBJ1-2; unclear D gene. The clonotype was recovered from an adult in good health. CDR3 residues: CASSLNGRGHGYTF. DNA for the CDR3: TGTGCCAGCAGCCTCAATGGACGCGGTCATGGCTACACCTTC.